Sequencing of this T cell receptor (beta chain) was carried out in a study of OX40 agonist ivuxolimab in advanced cancers. Overall study: Partial responses were achieved by three patients, of whom one had hepatocellular carcinoma and two had cutaneous melanoma.

Profiling relied on immunoSEQ multiplex PCR, and the TCRdb table lists in-frame clones only, not all of them. The sample includes 45,000 to 55,000 clones, about 76% seen only once; the top ten take around 6.8%. V lost 8 bases and J lost 3; bases outside the gene matches: 7. The CDR3 spans 14 residues. From germline, CDR1 is MDHEN and CDR2 SYDVKM. The TCR comes from an adult with an advanced solid tumor such as melanoma, head and neck, liver or kidney cancer. The chain has TRBV28 and TRBJ2-3; 8 nucleotides line up with TRBD2. Sequencing used CD4+ or CD8+ T cells sorted from blood, obtained in a trial of the OX40 agonist ivuxolimab. The CDR3 here is CASQGLVVTDTQYF. CDR3 bases: TGTGCCAGCCAGGGACTAGTGGTAACAGATACGCAGTATTTT.